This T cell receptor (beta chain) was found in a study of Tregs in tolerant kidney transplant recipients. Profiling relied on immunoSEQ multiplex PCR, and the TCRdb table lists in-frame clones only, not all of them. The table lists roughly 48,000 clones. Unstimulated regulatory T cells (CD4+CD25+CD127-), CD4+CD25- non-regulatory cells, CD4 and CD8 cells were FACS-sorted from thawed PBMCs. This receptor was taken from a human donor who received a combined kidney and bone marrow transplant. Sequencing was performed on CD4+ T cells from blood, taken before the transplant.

CDR3 amino acids: CASREQGALGAFF. The sequenced part of the CDR3 DNA is TGTGCCAGCAGGGAACAGGGGGCCCTTGGA. J is TRBJ1-1 and V is TRBV6-1; 9 nucleotides agree with TRBD1. The CDR3 end lies 3 residues beyond the end of the read and is filled in from the germline J gene. The germline CDR1 and CDR2 sequences are MNHNS and SASEGT. The CDR3 sequence is 13 residues long.